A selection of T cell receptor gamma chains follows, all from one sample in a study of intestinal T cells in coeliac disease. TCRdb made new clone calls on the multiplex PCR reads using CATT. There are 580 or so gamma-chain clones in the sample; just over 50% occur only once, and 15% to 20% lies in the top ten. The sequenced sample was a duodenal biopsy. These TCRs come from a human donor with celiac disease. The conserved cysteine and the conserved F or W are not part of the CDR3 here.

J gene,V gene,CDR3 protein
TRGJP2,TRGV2,ATWDLITVSDWIKT
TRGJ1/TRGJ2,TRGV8,ATCHPIITRKL
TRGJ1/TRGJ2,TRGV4,ATWDGPNYYKKL
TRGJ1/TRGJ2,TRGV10,AREDSTYYKKL
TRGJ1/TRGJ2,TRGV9,ALWEGAGEKL
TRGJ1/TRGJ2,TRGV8,ATWDKGGLIKKL
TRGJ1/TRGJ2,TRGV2,ATGTGPRSRSKKL
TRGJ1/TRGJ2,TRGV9,ALWEVPTLRKL
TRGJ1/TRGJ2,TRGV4,ATWDGPVGIKKL
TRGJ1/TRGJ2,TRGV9,ALWEVQKGYRKKL
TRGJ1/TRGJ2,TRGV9,ALVATSHYKKL
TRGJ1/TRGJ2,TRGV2,ATWDDGRDYKKL
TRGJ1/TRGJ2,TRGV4,ATWGGGLHYYKKL
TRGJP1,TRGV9,ALWELSGWFKI
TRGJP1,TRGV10,AAWDFALVWFKI
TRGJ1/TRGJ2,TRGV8,ATWDIRIYYKKL
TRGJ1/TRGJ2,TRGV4,ATWDGGFYYKKL
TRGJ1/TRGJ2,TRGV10,AAWDYGRRKL
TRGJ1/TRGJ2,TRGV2,ATWDGLQGYKKL
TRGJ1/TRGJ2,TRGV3,ATWDRTNYYKKL
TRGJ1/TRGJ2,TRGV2,ATWGRATGGNYKKL
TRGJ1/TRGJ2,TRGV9,ALVGGGCYKKL
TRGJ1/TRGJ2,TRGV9,APRLGNYYKKL
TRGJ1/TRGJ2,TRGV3,ATWALEIIKKL
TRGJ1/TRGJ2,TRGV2,ATWDGPSYKKL
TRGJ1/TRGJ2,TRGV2,ATWQGYKKL